Listed below are T cell receptor beta chains from one sample, sequenced in a study of shared clonotypes between healthy human individuals. This table comes from immunoSEQ multiplex PCR, and its TCRdb copy is limited to in-frame clones, with some not included. The sample lists hundreds of thousands of clones, around 96% occurring once. Sequencing was done on a sample of naive CD4+ T cells sorted from blood. These TCRs come from a woman aged 25 to 45 in good health. CDR3s include the opening cysteine and the closing phenylalanine or tryptophan. Each record gives: D gene, V gene, clone size, J gene, CDR3 DNA, CDR3 protein. The D gene is left open where the match is weak. A row's size may be missing; if present it is once, few, many or a size class.

TRBD2	TRBV9	-	TRBJ2-1	TGTGCCAGCAGCCCGCGGAGTAGCGGGAGTCACAATGAGCAGTTCTTC	CASSPRSSGSHNEQFF
-	TRBV28	once	TRBJ1-4	TGTGCCAGCAGTTTAATAGCTAATGAAAAACTGTTTTTT	CASSLIANEKLFF
TRBD2	TRBV5-8	-	TRBJ2-1	TGTGCCAGCAGCTTGTTCTCTAGCGGGAGGGATGAGCAGTTCTTC	CASSLFSSGRDEQFF
-	TRBV5-6	-	TRBJ2-7	TGTGCCAGCAGCTTGGGTCCCGGGTTATCCTACGAGCAGTACTTC	CASSLGPGLSYEQYF
-	TRBV28	-	TRBJ2-5	TGTGCCAGCACCGGGCCAGGGGTTGGGACCCAGTACTTC	CASTGPGVGTQYF
-	TRBV2	-	TRBJ2-2	TGTGCCAGCATCAGGGACGGGGAGCTGTTTTTT	CASIRDGELFF
-	TRBV18	-	TRBJ2-5	TGTGCCAGCTCACCAGTGGAAAACCAAGAGACCCAGTACTTC	CASSPVENQETQYF
-	TRBV6-5	-	TRBJ2-7	TGTGCCAGCAGTTTCCGCCGGGACGGATACGAGCAGTACTTC	CASSFRRDGYEQYF
TRBD1	TRBV5-1	-	TRBJ2-7	TGCGCCAGCAGCGGACAGGGTGACGAGCAGTACTTC	CASSGQGDEQYF
-	TRBV19	-	TRBJ1-4	TGTGCCAGTTCGGACCAGGAGGCAACTAATGAAAAACTGTTTTTT	CASSDQEATNEKLFF
-	TRBV7-2	-	TRBJ2-1	TGTGCCAGCAGCTTATCGAGCGGCCTATACAATGAGCAGTTCTTC	CASSLSSGLYNEQFF
TRBD2	TRBV5-1	-	TRBJ2-7	TGCGCCAGCAGCTTGGGGGGCGCGGTAGCGGGATGGTACGAGCAGTACTTC	CASSLGGAVAGWYEQYF
TRBD1	TRBV28	-	TRBJ2-5	TGTGCCAGCAGTTTCTTCCTGGACAGGGGATTTGAGACCCAGTACTTC	CASSFFLDRGFETQYF
-	TRBV6-1	-	TRBJ2-7	TGTGCCCTCTCCGGTGAGTTAAATTTATCCGAGCAGTACTTC	CALSGELNLSEQYF
TRBD2	TRBV19	-	TRBJ2-2	TGTGCCAGTAGTCGGACTAGCGGGGCGGCCGGGGAGCTGTTTTTT	CASSRTSGAAGELFF
-	TRBV27	-	TRBJ2-5	TGTGCCAGCAGCAACACAGGGATTGAGCAGTACTTC	CASSNTGIEQYF
TRBD1	TRBV12-5	-	TRBJ2-1	TGTGCTAGTGGCCTAAGACAGGGGTCCCTCAATGAGCAGTTCTTC	CASGLRQGSLNEQFF
-	TRBV15	-	TRBJ2-3	TGTGCCACCAGCACCTCCGGGGCCAGTGTGAATTGGGATACGCAGTATTTT	CATSTSGASVNWDTQYF
TRBD2	TRBV18	-	TRBJ2-7	TGTGCCAGCTCACTTAATGGACTAGGTAAGAACTACGAGCAGTACTTC	CASSLNGLGKNYEQYF
-	TRBV2	-	TRBJ2-5	TGTGCCAGCAGTGAAAATACAGGGAATGGAGAGACCCAGTACTTC	CASSENTGNGETQYF
-	TRBV5-6	-	TRBJ2-7	TGTGCCAGCAGCTTGTTCAGGGCAGTGCAGTACTTC	CASSLFRAVQYF
TRBD1	TRBV2	-	TRBJ2-3	TGTGCCAGCAGTTGGACAGGGGGTGCCGATACGCAGTATTTT	CASSWTGGADTQYF
-	TRBV11-2	-	TRBJ2-1	TGTGCCAGCAGCCGTCTGATCCGGATTGCGGCCTCCTACAATGAGCAGTTCTTC	CASSRLIRIAASYNEQFF